The 14 T cell receptor beta chains below all came from one sample that was sequenced in a study of cytomegalovirus exposure and HLA in healthy donors. 60 Vbeta and 13 Jbeta primers were used in PCR. Using immunoSEQ multiplex PCR, the repertoire was profiled, and TCRdb retains in-frame clones only, with some absent. The repertoire holds roughly 170,000 clones, 77% seen once, with roughly 1.4% in the top ten. The sequencing sample was made of PBMCs. The source of these receptors is a woman between 25 and 40 years old in good health and CMV-seropositive.

This clone was seen a handful of times. V is TRBV28 and J is TRBJ2-7; TRBD2 might be the D (5 bases). The germline gives CDR1 MDHEN, CDR2 SYDVKM. This CDR3 contains 13 residues. V was trimmed by 5 bases and J by 3 bases, leaving 11 bases between them. The DNA of the CDR3 is TGTGCCAGCAGTGTGCCGGGGAGCTACGAGCAGTACTTC. This sequence encodes CASSVPGSYEQYF. The whole variable domain, filled in from reference TRBV28 and TRBJ2-7, reads DVKVTQSSRYLVKRTGEKVFLECVQDMDHENMFWYRQDPGLGLRLIYFSYDVKMKEKGDIPEGYSVSREKKERFSLILESASTNQTSMYLCASSVPGSYEQYFGPGTRLTVT.

The rearrangement uses TRBV11-3 and TRBJ2-5, with 7 bases lining up with TRBD2. This CDR3 is 16 amino acids long. Germline lookup yields CDR1 SGHNT and CDR2 YENEEA. V dropped 1 base and J dropped 1; count of bases not matched to a gene: 6. The CDR3: CASSLGAGVSQETQYF. The DNA of the CDR3 is TGTGCCAGCAGCTTAGGGGCGGGGGTCTCCCAAGAGACCCAGTACTTC.

This sequence joins TRBV4-3 and TRBJ2-2, with 7 positions matching TRBD1. Germline CDR1 and CDR2: LGHNA and YSLEER. V shed 0 bases, J shed 0 bases, and the junction held 4 bases outside the gene matches. The CDR3 loop spans 17 amino acids. The CDR3 DNA reads TGCGCCAGCAGCCAAGATGCCGGGACAGCGAACACCGGGGAGCTGTTTTTT. It specifies CASSQDAGTANTGELFF.

This clone was detected only a few times. V is TRBV29-1 and J is TRBJ2-6; 8 bases line up with TRBD1. The germline CDR1 and CDR2 sequences are SQVTM and ANQGSEA. Losses at the gene ends were 6 bases for V and 1 base for J; bases not matched to a gene: 5. The CDR3 runs 15 residues. The chain's CDR3 is CSVTGGSSGANVLTF. CDR3 DNA sequence: TGCAGCGTCACAGGGGGTAGTTCTGGGGCCAACGTCCTGACTTTC.

V and J are TRBV9 and TRBJ2-1, with 7 bases aligning to TRBD1. This CDR3 has 15 amino acids. V shed 2 bases, J shed 1 base, and the junction held 3 bases outside the gene matches. Germline V lookup: CDR1 SGDLS, CDR2 YYNGEE. CDR3 residues: CASSVATGSYNEQFF. DNA of the CDR3: TGTGCCAGCAGCGTCGCGACAGGGTCCTACAATGAGCAGTTCTTC.

The chain carries TRBV18 and TRBJ1-1; 7 bases agree with TRBD1. Germline lookup yields CDR1 KGHSH and CDR2 LQKENI. The V gene end was trimmed by 3 bases and the J gene end by 6 bases; junction bases not matched to a gene: 4. This CDR3 is built from 13 residues. For the CDR3, the DNA is TGTGCCAGCTCACCTCGCGACAGGGCTGAAGCTTTCTTT. The encoded protein is CASSPRDRAEAFF.

The chain recombines TRBV5-1 with TRBJ2-7; 9 nucleotides agree with TRBD1. The V gene's germline CDR1 is SGHRS and CDR2 YFSETQ. Losses at the gene ends were 6 bases for V and 6 bases for J; bases not matched to a gene: 13. There are 15 residues in the CDR3. The CDR3 nucleotides read TGCGCCAGCATCCCTGGGGACAGGGTACAGGGCGAGCAGTACTTC. Encoded protein: CASIPGDRVQGEQYF.

This clone was detected once. The chain joins TRBV10-1 to TRBJ2-2, with no clear D. Germline V CDR1 and CDR2: WNHNN, SYGVQD (reference sequence). V was cut by 3 bases and J by 6 bases, with 8 bases left in between. There are 13 residues in the CDR3. The CDR3 nucleotides are TGCGCCAGCAGTGACTGGCGGCCCGGGGAGCTGTTTTTT. Translation: CASSDWRPGELFF.

This clone has more than one count but fewer than ten. The identical CDR3 is also encoded by other nucleotide sequences in the sample. The genes are TRBV18 and TRBJ2-1; 7 bases fit TRBD1. The CDR3 spans 16 residues. Germline V gene sequence: CDR1 KGHSH, CDR2 LQKENI. The V segment lost 0 bases and the J segment 4 bases; nucleotides outside the gene matches: 6. CDR3 protein: CASSPPIQGSYNEQFF. The DNA of the CDR3 is TGTGCCAGCTCACCACCGATACAGGGGAGTTACAATGAGCAGTTCTTC.

The sample holds a few counts of this clone. V gene TRBV11-2 combines with J gene TRBJ1-3; maybe TRBD1 (6 bases). The germline gives CDR1 SGHAT, CDR2 FQNNGV. Trimming took off 5 bases at V and 2 bases at J, with 13 bases between the two ends. The CDR3 has 15 residues. CDR3 coding DNA: TGTGCCAGCAGCGTAGGACAGACTGCTGGAAACACCATATATTTT. Translated, it gives CASSVGQTAGNTIYF.

This clone has only one observation. The CDR3 is CASSLGPWNEQFF. CDR3 nucleotide sequence: TGTGCCAGCAGCCTGGGCCCGTGGAATGAGCAGTTCTTC. V usage is TRBV7-2 and J usage is TRBJ2-1; D is ambiguous. This CDR3 has 13 amino acids. Germline assignment: CDR1 SGHTA and CDR2 FQGNSA. Deletions cut 5 bases from V and 7 bases from J, with 12 bases between.

The chain joins TRBV6-6 to TRBJ1-3; D is unclear. Germline V gene data show CDR1 as MNHNY and CDR2 as SVGAGI (reference sequence). CDR3 length equals 14 residues. V was pared by 6 bases and J by 4 bases, with 13 bases between. CDR3 sequence: CASSLGLLGNTIYF. CDR3 nucleotide sequence: TGTGCCAGCAGCCTTGGACTGCTCGGAAACACCATATATTTT.

The chain has TRBV12-5 and TRBJ2-1, with a tentative D call TRBD1 (5 bases). Trimming removed 2 bases from V and 6 bases from J, with 11 bases in between. This CDR3 spans 14 amino acids. In germline, CDR1 is LGHNT, CDR2 FRNRAP. CDR3 in DNA: TGTGCTAGTGGTTTGAGGGGATTTTCCAATGAGCAGTTCTTC. Its translation is CASGLRGFSNEQFF.

The chain recombines TRBV11-3 with TRBJ2-5, with D perhaps TRBD2 (6 bases). Germline V lookup: CDR1 SGHNT, CDR2 YENEEA. This CDR3 is 13 amino acids long. The germline V and J ends were trimmed by 1 base and 5 bases, with 8 bases remaining between them. CDR3 loop: CASSLGGGETQYF. The CDR3 DNA reads as TGTGCCAGCAGCTTAGGAGGAGGGGAGACCCAGTACTTC.